Detailed here is one TCR beta chain. Antigen unknown. The germline gives CDR1 SGHRS, CDR2 YFSETQ. Trimming at V came to 4 bases and at J to 0 bases, leaving 6 bases not matched to a gene. This CDR3 is 15 amino acids long. These data belong to a study of T cell responses to AZD1222 COVID-19 vaccine. Notes on the study in general: White British people made up most donors, females outnumbered males, and clonal diversity was possibly underestimated.

The assay was immunoSEQ multiplex PCR, and TCRdb's table has in-frame clones only and misses some. The table lists approximately 72,000 clones, 70% to 90% of them singletons. V gene TRBV5-1 combines with J gene TRBJ1-2; 7 bases fit TRBD1. The source material was peripheral blood, sampled 28 days after the second AZD1222 dose. This TCR came from an adult who received the AZD1222 COVID-19 vaccine. The CDR3 DNA reads as TGCGCCAGCAGCCAAGGGACAGTCTCTAACTATGGCTACACCTTC. Translation: CASSQGTVSNYGYTF.